This TCR beta chain stems from a study of T cell responses to AZD1222 COVID-19 vaccine (TCRdb year 2021). Background on the whole study: Because spike-specific TCR depth and breadth did not differ between the two schedules, AZD1222 recipients who got a second dose at roughly 4 weeks were pooled with those who got a second dose at roughly 12 weeks. A total of more than 230 trial participants underwent TCR sequencing, of whom 200 to 220 had received two doses of AZD1222 and about 25 had received two doses of the MenACWY control vaccine. Trial participants were enrolled by age into 18-55, 56-69 and 70-plus year subgroups, with 148, 28 and 57 TCR-sequenced participants respectively. Points the paper makes about the study in general: Conclusions about previously exposed vaccinees are limited because only six or seven AZD1222 recipients were SARS-CoV-2 seropositive at baseline. In the small 56-69-year group, the increase in depth fell short of significance, most likely because of low power. The whole spike protein was spanned by vaccine-associated CD4 TCRs, and dominant responses were seen in regions 160-218 and 743-854. After two AZD1222 doses, both the breadth and the depth of spike-specific TCRs were significantly higher than at day 0 and than in MenACWY recipients. Reportedly, almost half of the unique spike-specific TCRs recognized epitopes lying outside the regions that are mutated in the B.1.351 and B.1.1.7 variants. Participants were mostly white British, with more females than males. The authors suggested clonal diversity may have been underestimated. No day 14 peak-response samples were available, so repertoires were characterized only after the peak T cell response.

In the paper's terms, the time point label means: baseline before first vaccination. Samples from vaccinated people were obtained from the UK trials COV001 and COV002, which included a single-blind randomized controlled phase 2/3 trial of AZD1222 (ChAdOx1 nCoV-19) in healthy adults. Trial participant PBMC samples were collected at day 0 and day 28 after the second dose for TCRbeta chain sequencing. The CDR3 regions of human TCRbeta chains were analyzed by immunosequencing. Regarding the original processing steps: TCRs in the repertoires were compared against a reference library of SARS-CoV-2-specific TCRs that had been generated with the MIRA antigen-specificity platform. Breadth meant the fraction of unique TCRs that were SARS-CoV-2-associated, whereas depth meant the fraction of total T cells that were SARS-CoV-2-associated. Using the MIRA data, every spike-specific TCR was mapped to the spike region that the TCR reacted to and assigned to either a CD4 or a CD8 class. Log10-transformed breadth and depth values were compared by one-way ANOVA with Sidak's multiple comparisons tests. TCRdb took this table from immuneACCESS and kept in-frame rearrangements with V and J called. Such tables lack part of the clones; where checked against another copy, unresolved V genes explain under half of the gap, and the rest is unexplained. V and J calls plus clone size are reproduced from that table; the DNA served to infer D and trimming. Within this sample are about 120,000 clones, with about 88% of them counted one time only. The top ten clones comprise about 2.4% of the sample.

In the case of this clone: Its antigen is unknown. Within one base of it there is no much larger clone, and no base qualities were kept.

The CDR3 runs 17 residues from the cysteine to the phenylalanine. Of the read, only the CDR3 DNA is kept; its 51 bases are in frame from base 1. The V end loses 5 bases and the J end loses 9 bases, and a stretch of 23 bases separates them. Via the germline V gene, CDR1 is MRHNA and CDR2 SNTAGT. The TCR sequence derives from an adult in good health. This chain is built from TRBV6-4 and TRBJ1-6, with the D gene call left open. The sample here was peripheral blood, taken on day 0 of AZD1222 vaccination. The nucleotides read TGTGCCAGCAGTTCGGAGGCCGGACTCTTACGGGGTTCACCCCTCCACTTT. Its coded protein is CASSSEAGLLRGSPLHF.